This paragraph covers one T cell receptor beta chain sequence. Its antigen is not identified. This sample was taken from a study of T cells after yellow fever vaccination. Study-wide findings and caveats: Among primary-vaccination clones, most reappeared after the booster, at 96% for CD4 and approximately 90% for CD8.

UMIs were added to TCR cDNA along with a universal primer site when it was made by 5'RACE template switching. TCRdb reprocessed the 5' RACE reads via MiXCR and lists one record per CDR3 protein. The table lists about 68,000 distinct CDR3 sequences, approximately 7% of them singletons. Sequenced material: CD8+ T cells sorted from PBMCs, taken approximately 47 days after the first yellow fever vaccination. This receptor was taken from a man aged 18 to 30 who received the YFV17D yellow fever vaccine.

CDR3 DNA sequence: TGTGCCAGCAGCTTACACCGGGCTACGACTGGGGCCAACGTCCTGACTTTC. It specifies CASSLHRATTGANVLTF. V gene TRBV5-5 combines with J gene TRBJ2-6; no clear D. CDR1 is SGHKS and CDR2 is YYEKEE in the germline V gene (reference sequence). V lost 2 bases to trimming and J lost 2 bases, with 14 bases between them. CDR3 length equals 17 residues.